This note documents a single T cell receptor beta chain sequence. The length of the CDR3 is 14 residues. CDR1 LNHDA and CDR2 SQIVND come from the germline V gene (reference sequence). The ends were cut back, 7 bases at V and 0 bases at J, with 10 bases in the middle. The data derive from a study of control samples from healthy donors and cancer patients. Produced via immunoSEQ multiplex PCR; TCRdb's table is partial and in-frame only. The sample yields around 84,000 clones, around 91% seen once. The sample taken for sequencing was blood. The clonotype comes from a man aged 25-45 years in good health. V and J are TRBV19 and TRBJ2-4, with D unclear. The CDR3 is CASIGPPAKNIQYF. The CDR3 DNA follows: TGTGCCAGTATTGGACCGCCAGCCAAAAACATTCAGTACTTC.